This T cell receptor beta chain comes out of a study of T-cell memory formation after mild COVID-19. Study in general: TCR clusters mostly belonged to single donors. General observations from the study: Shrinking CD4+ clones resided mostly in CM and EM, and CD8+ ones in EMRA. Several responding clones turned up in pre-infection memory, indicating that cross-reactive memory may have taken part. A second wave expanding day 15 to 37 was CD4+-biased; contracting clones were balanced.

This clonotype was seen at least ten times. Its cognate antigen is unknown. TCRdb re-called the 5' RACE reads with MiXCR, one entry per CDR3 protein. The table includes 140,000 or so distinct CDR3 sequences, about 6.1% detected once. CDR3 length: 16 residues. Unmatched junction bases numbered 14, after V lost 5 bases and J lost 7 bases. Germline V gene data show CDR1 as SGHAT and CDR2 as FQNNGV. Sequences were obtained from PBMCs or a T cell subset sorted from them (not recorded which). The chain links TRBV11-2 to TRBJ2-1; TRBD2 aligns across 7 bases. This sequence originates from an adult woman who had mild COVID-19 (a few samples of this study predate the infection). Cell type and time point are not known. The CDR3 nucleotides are TGTGCCAGCAGCCCCAGAAACAGCGGGACTGCGAATGAGCAGTTCTTC. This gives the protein CASSPRNSGTANEQFF.